The 17 T cell receptor beta chains listed next were all sequenced from one sample in a study of Tregs in tolerant kidney transplant recipients. Profiled with immunoSEQ multiplex PCR; TCRdb holds only in-frame clones, not every one. This table holds over 50,000 clones, approximately 85% found once. The sample was Tregs from blood, taken before the transplant. The receptors come from a human donor who received a combined kidney and bone marrow transplant.

The CDR3 region has the DNA TGTGCCAGCAGTGGACAGGGGGTAGCTGGCTACACCTTC. Translated, it gives CASSGQGVAGYTF. The chain joins TRBV25-1 to TRBJ1-2, with 9 bases aligning to TRBD1. Germline assignment: CDR1 MGHDK and CDR2 SYGVNS. V lost 4 bases and J lost 7; bases outside the gene matches: 4. This CDR3 comprises 13 residues.

The genes are TRBV4-1 and TRBJ2-3; either TRBD1 or TRBD2 may fit D (5 bases each). Trimming pared 4 bases from V and 2 bases from J, leaving 13 bases between. Germline V gene data show CDR1 as MGHRA and CDR2 as YSYEKL. This CDR3 spans 15 amino acids. The CDR3, as DNA: TGCGCCAGCAGCCCCCACGGGACCTCCACAGATACGCAGTATTTT. Encoded protein: CASSPHGTSTDTQYF.

The J gene is TRBJ1-5, the V gene TRBV6-5, with D uncertain. Trimming removed 7 bases from V and 0 bases from J, with 4 bases in between. Germline-derived CDR1 and CDR2 are MNHEY and SVGAGI. The CDR3 length is 12 residues. CDR3 in amino acids: CASKSSNQPQHF. The CDR3 bases are TGTGCCAGCAAATCTAGCAATCAGCCCCAGCATTTT.

V and J are TRBV7-2 and TRBJ2-6, with D unresolved. Trimming removed 1 base from V and 4 bases from J, with 5 bases in between. The CDR3 contains 14 residues. Germline lookup yields CDR1 SGHTA and CDR2 FQGNSA. CDR3 sequence: CASSLGEGANVLTF. In nucleotides, the CDR3 is TGTGCCAGCAGCTTAGGAGAGGGGGCCAACGTCCTGACTTTC.

The V and J genes are TRBV7-9 and TRBJ2-3, with a possible D match to TRBD2 (6 bases). Germline V lookup: CDR1 SEHNR, CDR2 FQNEAQ (reference sequence). V lost 6 bases and J 0 bases, leaving 19 bases between the germline ends. The CDR3 runs to 17 residues. The CDR3, as DNA: TGTGCCAGCAGGCTTTCCGGGACTGGGCCTAGCACAGATACGCAGTATTTT. It translates to CASRLSGTGPSTDTQYF.

The chain carries TRBV5-5 and TRBJ1-5; 7 bases align to TRBD1. V dropped 7 bases and J dropped 9; count of bases not matched to a gene: 13. The CDR3 contains 14 residues. The V gene's germline CDR1 is SGHKS and CDR2 YYEKEE (reference sequence). The CDR3 is CASGRDSNLSPQHF. The CDR3, as DNA: TGTGCCAGCGGCCGGGACAGCAACCTCTCGCCCCAGCATTTT.

The CDR3 DNA reads TGCGCCAGCAGCTTGAGTCCTAGCGGGGGGATAACCTACGAGCAGTACTTC. Translation gives CASSLSPSGGITYEQYF. The rearrangement joins TRBV5-1 to TRBJ2-7; 11 bases align to TRBD2. CDR1 and CDR2 from the germline V gene are SGHRS and YFSETQ. CDR3 length: 17 residues. V was clipped by 1 base and J by 2 bases; unmatched bases: 8.

CDR3 DNA sequence: TGTGCCAGCAGCTTACGGGGAGGAACTGAAGCTTTCTTT. This codes for CASSLRGGTEAFF. The chain combines TRBV11-1 with TRBJ1-1; D remains unclear. Trimming removed 2 bases from V and 5 bases from J, with 9 bases in between. The V gene's germline CDR1 is SGHAT and CDR2 FQDESV (reference sequence). The length of the CDR3 is 13 residues.

J is TRBJ1-1 and V is TRBV5-1; 9 nucleotides align to TRBD1. From germline, CDR1 is SGHRS and CDR2 YFSETQ. The CDR3 totals 15 residues. Losses at the gene ends were 3 bases for V and 1 base for J; bases not matched to a gene: 4. The CDR3 here is CASSSGDRANTEAFF. CDR3 sequence (DNA): TGCGCCAGCAGCTCCGGGGACAGGGCGAACACTGAAGCTTTCTTT.

This sequence joins TRBV5-1 and TRBJ2-3; 14 bases agree with TRBD2. The CDR3 spans 17 residues. Per germline, CDR1 SGHRS and CDR2 YFSETQ. V lost 6 bases, J lost 5 bases, and 11 bases stayed unmatched. The CDR3 sequence: CASTPRGTSGGIDTQYF. The DNA for the CDR3 is TGCGCCAGCACCCCCAGAGGGACTAGCGGGGGAATAGATACGCAGTATTTT.

This sequence joins TRBV7-2 and TRBJ2-1; no clear D. With 5 bases removed from V and 4 bases from J, the gap between germline ends came to 12 bases. Germline values: CDR1 SGHTA, CDR2 FQGNSA. This CDR3 has 14 residues. For the CDR3, the DNA is TGTGCCAGCAGCCCAGGAACGAAATACAATGAGCAGTTCTTC. Translating it yields CASSPGTKYNEQFF.

A note on this clone: The same CDR3 arises from other DNA sequences in this sample as well. The chain uses TRBV18 and TRBJ2-7, with D hard to call. This CDR3 has 15 residues. Per the germline V gene, CDR1 is KGHSH and CDR2 is LQKENI. Deletions cut 2 bases from V and 4 bases from J, with 15 bases between. CDR3 amino acids: CASSPEMGRGYEQYF. CDR3 DNA: TGTGCCAGCTCACCAGAAATGGGCAGAGGTTACGAGCAGTACTTC.

This chain links TRBV30 with TRBJ1-2; 8 bases are shared with TRBD1. The germline gives CDR1 GTSNPN, CDR2 SVGIG (reference sequence). V gave up 2 bases and J gave up 8 bases; unmatched junction bases: 4. The CDR3 is made up of 12 amino acids. The CDR3 spells CAWSRTGTGYTF. The CDR3 bases are TGTGCCTGGAGTAGGACAGGGACAGGCTACACCTTC.

The chain combines TRBV30 with TRBJ1-1; D possibly corresponds to TRBD1 (6 bases). The CDR3 is 14 residues long. V was trimmed by 3 bases and J by 7 bases, leaving 18 bases between them. Germline CDR1 reads GTSNPN; CDR2 reads SVGIG (reference sequence). The CDR3 bases are TGTGCCTGGAGCGCGAACAGGGTAGTGGGTGAAGCTTTCTTT. This codes for CAWSANRVVGEAFF.

This clone was observed a few times. The CDR3 here is CASSLFGGSNEKLFF. CDR3 in DNA: TGTGCCAGCAGCTTATTCGGAGGGTCTAATGAAAAACTGTTTTTT. The genes are TRBV7-8 and TRBJ1-4; D gene uncertain. Germline loops: CDR1 SGHVS, CDR2 FQNEAQ. The V end was cut by 2 bases, the J end by 3 bases, with 10 bases between. CDR3 length: 15 residues.

This sequence joins TRBV19 and TRBJ2-1; a possible D gene is TRBD2 (6 bases). Germline V gene data show CDR1 as LNHDA and CDR2 as SQIVND (reference sequence). The CDR3 runs 13 residues. V was clipped by 5 bases and J by 6 bases, with 11 bases between them. Here the CDR3 reads CASSPPGSNEQFF. The CDR3 DNA reads as TGTGCCAGTAGTCCGCCCGGGAGCAATGAGCAGTTCTTC.

V and J are TRBV27 and TRBJ2-3; 9 bases agree with TRBD1. Germline values: CDR1 MNHEY, CDR2 SMNVEV (reference sequence). V gave up 2 bases and J gave up 8 bases; unmatched junction bases: 14. The CDR3 length is 17 residues. In DNA, the CDR3 is TGTGCCAGCAGTTTACCCGTCGGACAGGGGCTTAGGGGTACGCAGTATTTT. This encodes CASSLPVGQGLRGTQYF.